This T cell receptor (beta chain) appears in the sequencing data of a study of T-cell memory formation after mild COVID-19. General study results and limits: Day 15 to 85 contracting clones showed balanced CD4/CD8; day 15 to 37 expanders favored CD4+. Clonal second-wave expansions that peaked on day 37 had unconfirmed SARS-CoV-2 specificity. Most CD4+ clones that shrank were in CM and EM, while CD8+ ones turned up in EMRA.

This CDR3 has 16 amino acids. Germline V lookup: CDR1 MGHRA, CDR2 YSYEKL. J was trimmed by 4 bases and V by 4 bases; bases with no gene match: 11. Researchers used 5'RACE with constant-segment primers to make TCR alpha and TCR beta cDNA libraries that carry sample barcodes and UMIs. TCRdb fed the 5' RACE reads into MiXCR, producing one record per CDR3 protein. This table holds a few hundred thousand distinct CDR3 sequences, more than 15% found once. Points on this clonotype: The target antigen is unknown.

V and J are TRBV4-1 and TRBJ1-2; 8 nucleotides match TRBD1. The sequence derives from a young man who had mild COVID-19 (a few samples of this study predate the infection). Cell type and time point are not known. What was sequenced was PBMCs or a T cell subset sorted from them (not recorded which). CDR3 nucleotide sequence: TGCGCCAGCAGCCCGACGACAGGGGCGAGAAGCTATGGCTACACCTTC. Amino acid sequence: CASSPTTGARSYGYTF.